The sequence of this TCR beta chain was determined in a study of neurological immune-mediated disorders. At the level of the study: There were around 34 multiple sclerosis patients. Of these, around 31 had relapsing-remitting MS and 3 had secondary progressive MS.

The CDR3 loop spans 13 amino acids. Germline CDR1 SQVTM, CDR2 ANQGSEA. V shed 6 bases, J shed 6 bases, and the junction held 10 bases outside the gene matches. This clonotype was seen repeatedly, ten times or more. TCRdb ran MiXCR on the 5' RACE reads and lists one entry per CDR3 protein. The sample shows tens of thousands of distinct CDR3 sequences, over 1.2% of them seen only once. This rearrangement joins TRBV29-1 to TRBJ1-2, with 7 bases identical to TRBD1. What was sequenced was PBMCs. This sequence was found in a woman aged 25 to 45 with multiple sclerosis. Written as DNA, the CDR3 is TGCAGCGTCCAGGGGGGTAGGACGGATGGCTACACCTTC. Translating gives CSVQGGRTDGYTF.